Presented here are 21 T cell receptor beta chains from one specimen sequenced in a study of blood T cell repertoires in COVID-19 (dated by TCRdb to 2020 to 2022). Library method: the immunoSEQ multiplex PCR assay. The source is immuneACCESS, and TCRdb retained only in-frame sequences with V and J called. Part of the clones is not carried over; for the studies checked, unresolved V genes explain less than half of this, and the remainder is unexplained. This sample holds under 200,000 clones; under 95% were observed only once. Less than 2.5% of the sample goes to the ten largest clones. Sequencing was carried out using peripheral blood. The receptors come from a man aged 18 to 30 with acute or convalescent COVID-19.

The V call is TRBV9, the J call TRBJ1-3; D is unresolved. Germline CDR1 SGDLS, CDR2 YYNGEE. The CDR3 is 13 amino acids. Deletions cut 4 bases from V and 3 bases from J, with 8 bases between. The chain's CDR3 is CASSTSGGNTIYF. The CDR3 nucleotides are TGTGCCAGCAGCACTAGTGGTGGAAACACCATATATTTT.

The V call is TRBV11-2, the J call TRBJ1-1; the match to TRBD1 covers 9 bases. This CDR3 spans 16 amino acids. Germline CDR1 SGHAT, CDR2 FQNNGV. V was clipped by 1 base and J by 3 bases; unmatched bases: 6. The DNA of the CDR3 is TGTGCCAGCAGCTTAGCCCGGGACAGGGAGGACACTGAAGCTTTCTTT. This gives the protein CASSLARDREDTEAFF.

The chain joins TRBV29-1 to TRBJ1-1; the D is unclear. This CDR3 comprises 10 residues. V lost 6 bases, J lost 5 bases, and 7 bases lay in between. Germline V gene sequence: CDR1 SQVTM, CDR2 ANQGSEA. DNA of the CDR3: TGCAGCGTACAGCAAACTGAAGCTTTCTTT. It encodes CSVQQTEAFF.

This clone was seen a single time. CDR3 bases: TGCGCCAGCAGCTTGGCCCCGACAGGGGGCAGCAATTCACCCCTCCACTTT. Translation: CASSLAPTGGSNSPLHF. The chain has TRBV5-1 and TRBJ1-6; 10 nucleotides agree with TRBD1. Germline V gene data show CDR1 as SGHRS and CDR2 as YFSETQ. V trimming: 0 bases; J trimming: 7 bases; junction bases outside the gene matches: 7. The CDR3 has 17 residues.

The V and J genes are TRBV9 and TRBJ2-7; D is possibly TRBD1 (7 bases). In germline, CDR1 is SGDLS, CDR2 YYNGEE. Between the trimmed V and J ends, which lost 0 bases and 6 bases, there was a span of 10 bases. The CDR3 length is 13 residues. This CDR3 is CASSVAGGFEQYF. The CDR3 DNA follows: TGTGCCAGCAGCGTAGCAGGGGGGTTCGAGCAGTACTTC. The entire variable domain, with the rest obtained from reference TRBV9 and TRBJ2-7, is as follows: DSGVTQTPKHLITATGQRVTLRCSPRSGDLSVYWYQQSLDQGLQFLIQYYNGEERAKGNILERFSAQQFPDLHSELNLSSLELGDSALYFCASSVAGGFEQYFGPGTRLTVT.

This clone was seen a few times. The CDR3 region has the DNA TGCGCCAGCAGCCAAGGGTGGGGGGGTCTGAGCTCCTACGAGCAGTACTTC. This sequence encodes CASSQGWGGLSSYEQYF. The V gene is TRBV4-1, the J gene TRBJ2-7, with 7 bases that match TRBD2. Germline CDR1 reads MGHRA; CDR2 reads YSYEKL. Unmatched junction bases numbered 9, after V lost 1 base and J lost 0 bases. The CDR3 has 17 amino acids.

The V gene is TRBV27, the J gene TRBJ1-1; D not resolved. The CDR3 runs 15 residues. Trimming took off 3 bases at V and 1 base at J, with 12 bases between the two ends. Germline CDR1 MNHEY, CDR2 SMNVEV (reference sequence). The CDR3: CASSFSRPPNTEAFF. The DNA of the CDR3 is TGTGCCAGCAGTTTTTCCAGGCCCCCGAACACTGAAGCTTTCTTT.

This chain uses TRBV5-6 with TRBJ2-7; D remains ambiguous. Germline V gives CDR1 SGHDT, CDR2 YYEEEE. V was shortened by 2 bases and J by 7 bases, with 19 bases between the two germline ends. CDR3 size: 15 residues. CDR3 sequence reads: CASSFRPFTLREQYF. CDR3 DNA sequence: TGTGCCAGCAGCTTTAGGCCTTTTACACTGCGGGAGCAGTACTTC.

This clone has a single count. CDR3 coding DNA: TGTGCCAGCAGCTTAGAAAAGGGGGGACTAGCGGGAGGGGAGCAGTTCTTC. Protein: CASSLEKGGLAGGEQFF. The gene calls are TRBV7-6 and TRBJ2-1; TRBD2 matches at 16 bases. With 1 base clipped from V and 10 bases from J, the junction kept 7 bases outside the gene matches. The CDR3 loop spans 17 amino acids. From germline, CDR1 is SGHVS and CDR2 FNYEAQ.

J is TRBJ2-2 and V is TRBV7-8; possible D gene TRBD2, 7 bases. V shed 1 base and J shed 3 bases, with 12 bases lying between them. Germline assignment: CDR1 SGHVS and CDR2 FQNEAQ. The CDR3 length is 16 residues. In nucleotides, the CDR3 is TGTGCCAGCAGCTTAGTGCGGGGGCGAGACACCGGGGAGCTGTTTTTT. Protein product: CASSLVRGRDTGELFF.

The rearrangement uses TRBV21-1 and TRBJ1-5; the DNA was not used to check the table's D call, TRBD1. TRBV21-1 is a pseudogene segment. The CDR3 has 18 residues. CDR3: CASRTDRGRSDSNQPQHF. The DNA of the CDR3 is TGTGCCAGCAGAACAGACAGGGGGCGTTCAGATAGCAATCAGCCCCAGCATTTT.

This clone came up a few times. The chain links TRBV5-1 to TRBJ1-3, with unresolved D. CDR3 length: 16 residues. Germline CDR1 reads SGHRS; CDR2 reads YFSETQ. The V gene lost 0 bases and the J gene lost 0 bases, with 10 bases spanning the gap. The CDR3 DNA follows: TGCGCCAGCAGCTTGGGGGAGACAATCTCTGGAAACACCATATATTTT. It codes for CASSLGETISGNTIYF.

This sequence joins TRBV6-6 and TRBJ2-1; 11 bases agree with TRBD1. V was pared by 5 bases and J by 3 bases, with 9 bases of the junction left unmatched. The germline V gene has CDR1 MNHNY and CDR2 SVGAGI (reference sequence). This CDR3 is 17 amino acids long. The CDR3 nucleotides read TGTGCCAGCAGTCAAACTGGGACAGGGGGGGACTACAATGAGCAGTTCTTC. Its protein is CASSQTGTGGDYNEQFF.

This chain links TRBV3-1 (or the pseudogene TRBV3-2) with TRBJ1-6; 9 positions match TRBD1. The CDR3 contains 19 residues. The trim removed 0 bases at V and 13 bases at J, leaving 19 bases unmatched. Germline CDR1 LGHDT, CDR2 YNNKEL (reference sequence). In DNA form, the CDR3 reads TGTGCCAGCAGCCAAGAAGGCGGCGTTGGTGGGACAGGGAGTACTCCCCTCCACTTT. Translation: CASSQEGGVGGTGSTPLHF.

In nucleotides, the CDR3 is TGCAGTGCACCAACCAGAGATACGCAGTATTTT. This translates into CSAPTRDTQYF. The chain links TRBV20-1 to TRBJ2-3, with D uncertain. V shed 6 bases and J shed 5 bases, with 9 bases lying between them. The CDR3 consists of 11 residues. CDR1 is DFQATT and CDR2 is SNEGSKA in the germline V gene (reference sequence).

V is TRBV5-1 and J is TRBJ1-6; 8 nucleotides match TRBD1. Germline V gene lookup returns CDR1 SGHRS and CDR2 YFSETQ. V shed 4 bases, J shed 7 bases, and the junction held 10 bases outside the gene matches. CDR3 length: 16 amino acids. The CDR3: CASSPEGQGRNSPLHF. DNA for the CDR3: TGCGCCAGCAGCCCCGAAGGACAGGGTAGGAATTCACCCCTCCACTTT.

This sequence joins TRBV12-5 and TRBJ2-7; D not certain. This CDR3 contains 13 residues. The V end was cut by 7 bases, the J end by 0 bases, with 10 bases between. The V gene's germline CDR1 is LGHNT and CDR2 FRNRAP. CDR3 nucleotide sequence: TGTGCTAGTGAAAGAACTCCCTCCTACGAGCAGTACTTC. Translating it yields CASERTPSYEQYF.

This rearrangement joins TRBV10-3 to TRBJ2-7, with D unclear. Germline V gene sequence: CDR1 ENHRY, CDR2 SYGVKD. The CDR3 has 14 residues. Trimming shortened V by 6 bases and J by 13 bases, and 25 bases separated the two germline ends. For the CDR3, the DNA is TGTGCCATCAGAAATCAGACATCATTGGCGCGTCTATACTTC. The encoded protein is CAIRNQTSLARLYF.

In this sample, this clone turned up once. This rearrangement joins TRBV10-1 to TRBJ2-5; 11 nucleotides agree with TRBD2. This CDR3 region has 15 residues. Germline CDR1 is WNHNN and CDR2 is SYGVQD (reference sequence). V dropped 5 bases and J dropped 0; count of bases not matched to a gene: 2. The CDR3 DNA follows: TGCGCCAGCAGTCCGGGACTAGCGGACCAAGAGACCCAGTACTTC. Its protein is CASSPGLADQETQYF.

The CDR3 region has the DNA TGTGCCAGCAGCTTACGACGACAGGGGGCTTACGAGCAGTACTTC. Its protein product is CASSLRRQGAYEQYF. The V call is TRBV7-9, the J call TRBJ2-7, with 10 bases fitting TRBD1. CDR1 is SEHNR and CDR2 is FQNEAQ in the germline V gene (reference sequence). The V and J ends lost 2 bases and 4 bases, in that order; junction bases with no gene match: 5. The CDR3 contains 15 residues.

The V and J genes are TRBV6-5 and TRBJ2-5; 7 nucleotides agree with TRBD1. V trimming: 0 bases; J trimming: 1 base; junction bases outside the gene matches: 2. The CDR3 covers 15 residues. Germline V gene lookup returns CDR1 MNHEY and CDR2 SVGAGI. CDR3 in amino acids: CASSYSRGRQETQYF. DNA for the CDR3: TGTGCCAGCAGTTACTCGAGGGGGCGCCAAGAGACCCAGTACTTC.